This T cell receptor (beta chain) originates from a study of shared clonotypes between healthy human individuals. Findings of the study overall: Depth was large, yet rarefaction showed that sorted-subset sequencing was incomplete. Generation probability values for non-shared clonotypes were lower than those for clonotypes shared by all four donors. Among donors, the sharing of clonotypes was expected to be influenced by sequencing depth.

Deletions cut 7 bases from V and 2 bases from J, with 15 bases between. This CDR3 has 16 amino acids. CDR1 and CDR2 (germline): SNHLY, FYNNEI. To note about this clone: Its specificity is not known.

Generated by immunoSEQ multiplex PCR, the TCRdb table keeps only in-frame clones and is missing some. Of more than 2,000,000 clones in the sample, roughly 92% were seen once. This chain links TRBV2 with TRBJ1-6; D not resolved. This receptor was identified in a young man in good health. The sequenced material came from naive CD4+ T cells sorted from blood. Subset here: CD45RA+ positively selected. CDR3 sequence: CASTNTRQAYNSPLHF. CDR3 DNA: TGTGCCAGCACCAACACCCGCCAGGCCTATAATTCACCCCTCCACTTT.